The 5 T cell receptor beta chains listed next were all sequenced from one sample in a study of blood T cell repertoires in COVID-19. Generated by immunoSEQ multiplex PCR, the TCRdb table keeps only in-frame clones and is missing some. The sample lists under 500,000 clones, around 90% occurring once. Material: PBMCs or T cells enriched from blood (not recorded which). These receptors were collected from a woman younger than 30 with acute COVID-19.

V and J are TRBV3-1 (or the pseudogene TRBV3-2) and TRBJ1-1; 7 positions match TRBD1. The CDR3 covers 17 residues. Germline V gene data show CDR1 as LGHDT and CDR2 as YNNKEL (reference sequence). J gave up 1 base and V 4 bases, and 12 bases lay outside the gene matches. The CDR3 sequence: CASSPTGESGRNTEAFF. The CDR3 DNA reads TGTGCCAGCAGCCCTACAGGGGAGTCCGGCCGGAACACTGAAGCTTTCTTT.

The rearrangement uses TRBV4-1 and TRBJ2-2; D perhaps matches TRBD1 (5 bases). The CDR3 is made up of 16 amino acids. V was trimmed by 4 bases and J by 7 bases, leaving 19 bases between them. Germline V gene lookup returns CDR1 MGHRA and CDR2 YSYEKL. The CDR3 reads CASSPHPRGTGGELFF. As DNA, the CDR3 is TGCGCCAGCAGCCCCCACCCAAGGGGTACCGGCGGGGAGCTGTTTTTT.

The CDR3 DNA reads TGTGCCAGCAGCGTAGGCGTCAGCCGGGGCGGGGAGCTGTTTTTT. Its translation: CASSVGVSRGGELFF. The V and J genes are TRBV9 and TRBJ2-2; a possible D gene is TRBD2 (5 bases). Trimming took 0 bases from V and 7 from J, leaving 13 bases between them. Germline V gives CDR1 SGDLS, CDR2 YYNGEE. The CDR3 has 15 amino acids.

The rearrangement uses TRBV9 and TRBJ1-1, with D possibly matching TRBD1 (6 bases). V lost 4 bases and J 1 base, leaving 11 bases between the germline ends. This CDR3 is 14 amino acids long. Germline lookup yields CDR1 SGDLS and CDR2 YYNGEE. The CDR3 coding sequence is TGTGCCAGCAGCCCACTGACAGGGAACACTGAAGCTTTCTTT. Translated, it gives CASSPLTGNTEAFF. Full variable domain (rest looked up from reference TRBV9 and TRBJ1-1): DSGVTQTPKHLITATGQRVTLRCSPRSGDLSVYWYQQSLDQGLQFLIQYYNGEERAKGNILERFSAQQFPDLHSELNLSSLELGDSALYFCASSPLTGNTEAFFGQGTRLTVV.

The gene calls are TRBV4-1 and TRBJ1-4, with a possible D match to TRBD1 (5 bases). In germline, CDR1 is MGHRA, CDR2 YSYEKL. The CDR3 totals 16 residues. V lost 5 bases to trimming and J lost 7 bases, with 20 bases between them. The CDR3 region is CASSDAPIIRGEKLFF. The DNA of the CDR3 is TGCGCCAGCAGCGACGCTCCTATAATAAGGGGTGAAAAACTGTTTTTT.